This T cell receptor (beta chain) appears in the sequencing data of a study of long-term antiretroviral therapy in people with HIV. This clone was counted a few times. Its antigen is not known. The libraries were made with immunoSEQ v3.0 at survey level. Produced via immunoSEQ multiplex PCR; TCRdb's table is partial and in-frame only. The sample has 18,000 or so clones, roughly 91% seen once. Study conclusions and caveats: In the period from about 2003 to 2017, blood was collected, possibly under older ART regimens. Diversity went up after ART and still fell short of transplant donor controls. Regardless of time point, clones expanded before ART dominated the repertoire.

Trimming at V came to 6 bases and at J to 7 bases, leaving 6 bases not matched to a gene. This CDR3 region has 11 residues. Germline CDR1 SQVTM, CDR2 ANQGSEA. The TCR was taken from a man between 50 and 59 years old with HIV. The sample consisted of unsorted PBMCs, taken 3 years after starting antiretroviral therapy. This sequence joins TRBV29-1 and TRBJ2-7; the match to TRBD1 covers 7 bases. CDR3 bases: TGCAGCGTAACAGGGGTAGGGGAGCAGTACTTC. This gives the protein CSVTGVGEQYF.